These 28 T cell receptor beta chains share one sample of origin, sequenced in a study of blood T cell repertoires in COVID-19 (dated by TCRdb to about 2020). The library was obtained by the immunoSEQ multiplex PCR assay. TCRdb stores this immuneACCESS table with in-frame sequences only. Part of the clones is absent; in the studies checked, under half of the shortfall reflects unresolved V genes, and no reason is known for the rest. The sample yields 65,000 to 70,000 clones; roughly 80% were counted once. The ten largest make up 16% of the sample. The sample was peripheral blood. Receptors were obtained from a man between 60 and 70 years old with acute or convalescent COVID-19.

This clone was detected only a few times. The V call is TRBV19, the J call TRBJ1-2, with D tentatively TRBD1 (6 bases). V lost 3 bases to trimming and J lost 2 bases, with 13 bases between them. Germline-derived CDR1 and CDR2 are LNHDA and SQIVND (reference sequence). The CDR3 consists of 15 residues. CDR3 sequence (DNA): TGTGCCAGTAGTATCTGGGACACCATAAACTATGGCTACACCTTC. As protein: CASSIWDTINYGYTF.

The table lists this clone with a few counts. The chain uses TRBV6-5 and TRBJ1-2, with a weak D call TRBD1 (6 bases). Looked up from germline, CDR1 is MNHEY and CDR2 is SVGAGI. The V gene lost 2 bases and the J gene lost 2 bases, with 9 bases spanning the gap. The CDR3 has 14 amino acids. Written as DNA, the CDR3 is TGTGCCAGCAGTTACCAGGGGCTGAACTATGGCTACACCTTC. The encoded protein is CASSYQGLNYGYTF.

This chain links TRBV3-1 (or the pseudogene TRBV3-2) with TRBJ2-7; possibly TRBD1 for D (6 bases). CDR3 length: 15 residues. V was pared by 0 bases and J by 6 bases, with 15 bases between. Germline V CDR1 and CDR2: LGHDT, YNNKEL (reference sequence). The CDR3 sequence is CASSQDSAWGREQYF. The CDR3 DNA sequence: TGTGCCAGCAGCCAAGATTCAGCTTGGGGGCGCGAGCAGTACTTC.

This chain links TRBV6-1 with TRBJ2-3; 9 positions agree with TRBD1. CDR1 and CDR2 (germline): MNHNS, SASEGT. CDR3 size: 16 residues. V trimming: 2 bases; J trimming: 1 base; junction bases outside the gene matches: 4. This CDR3 is CASSENRGQRTDTQYF. The CDR3 nucleotides read TGTGCCAGCAGTGAAAACAGGGGGCAACGCACAGATACGCAGTATTTT.

The chain is built from TRBV6-5 and TRBJ2-1, with D possibly being TRBD1 (6 bases). The CDR3 is 13 residues long. Germline CDR1 is MNHEY and CDR2 is SVGAGI. Trimming removed 6 bases from V and 7 bases from J, with 13 bases in between. The CDR3 DNA reads as TGTGCCAGCAGAAGACAGGAATGGAATGAGCAGTTCTTC. It specifies CASRRQEWNEQFF.

V and J are TRBV5-4 and TRBJ2-5; D might be TRBD2 (5 bases). The CDR3 has 14 residues. Trimming pared 0 bases from V and 1 base from J, leaving 7 bases between. The V gene's germline CDR1 is SGHNT and CDR2 YYREEE (reference sequence). CDR3 loop: CASSLASPQETQYF. CDR3 DNA: TGTGCCAGCAGCTTGGCTAGCCCCCAAGAGACCCAGTACTTC.

V usage is TRBV6-2 or TRBV6-3 and J usage is TRBJ1-1; TRBD1 might be the D (6 bases). Germline V lookup: CDR1 MNHEY, CDR2 SVGEGT. V lost 0 bases and J lost 8, with 7 bases in between. The CDR3 loop spans 12 amino acids. This chain's CDR3 is CASSYSGGEAFF. The CDR3 nucleotides are TGTGCCAGCAGTTACTCTGGGGGCGAAGCTTTCTTT.

A single count supports this clone. The chain employs TRBV27 and TRBJ2-1; 8 bases fit TRBD2. There are 18 residues in the CDR3. V dropped 0 bases and J dropped 9; count of bases not matched to a gene: 16. Germline V gene data show CDR1 as MNHEY and CDR2 as SMNVEV (reference sequence). CDR3 sequence reads: CASSLSLLPSPSGGEQFF. The CDR3 DNA reads as TGTGCCAGCAGTTTATCTTTGTTGCCGAGTCCCAGCGGGGGTGAGCAGTTCTTC.

CDR3 amino acids: CASSISKASQQFF. The CDR3 DNA reads as TGTGCCAGCAGCATCAGCAAAGCGAGTCAGCAGTTCTTC. This chain joins TRBV11-3 and TRBJ2-1; D is uncertain. CDR1 is SGHNT and CDR2 is YENEEA in the germline V gene. The V end lost 5 bases, the J end lost 11 bases, and 16 bases lay between the germline ends. The CDR3 runs to 13 residues. Using reference TRBV11-3 and TRBJ2-1 for the parts outside the CDR3, the full variable domain is EAGVVQSPRYKIIEKKQPVAFWCNPISGHNTLYWYLQNLGQGPELLIRYENEEAVDDSQLPKDRFSAERLKGVDSTLKIQPAELGDSAVYLCASSISKASQQFFGPGTRLTVL.

This chain connects TRBV7-2 to TRBJ2-1; D is undetermined. The CDR3 totals 13 residues. Per the germline V gene, CDR1 is SGHTA and CDR2 is FQGNSA. Trimming took 2 bases from V and 3 from J, leaving 5 bases between them. CDR3 sequence: CASSLNSYNEQFF. CDR3 sequence (DNA): TGTGCCAGCAGCTTAAACAGCTACAATGAGCAGTTCTTC.

The V gene is TRBV2, the J gene TRBJ2-5; 7 nucleotides align to TRBD1. The V and J ends lost 6 bases and 2 bases, in that order; junction bases with no gene match: 3. CDR1 and CDR2 from the germline V gene are SNHLY and FYNNEI. The CDR3 totals 13 residues. This chain's CDR3 is CASSLGQQETQYF. The DNA of the CDR3 is TGTGCCAGCAGCTTGGGACAGCAAGAGACCCAGTACTTC.

The chain carries TRBV5-1 and TRBJ2-7; TRBD1 is a possible D gene (6 bases). With 8 bases removed from V and 6 bases from J, the gap between germline ends came to 15 bases. Germline lookup yields CDR1 SGHRS and CDR2 YFSETQ. This CDR3 comprises 12 residues. CDR3 bases: TGCGCCAGTACTGACAGGTCGGCCGAGCAGTACTTC. Its translation is CASTDRSAEQYF.

This rearrangement joins TRBV30 to TRBJ1-1; TRBD1 matches 9 bases. From germline, CDR1 is GTSNPN and CDR2 SVGIG (reference sequence). V lost 1 base, J lost 5 bases, and 5 bases stayed unmatched. The CDR3 length is 14 residues. The CDR3 region is CAWSAWDRETEAFF. In DNA form, the CDR3 reads TGTGCCTGGAGTGCCTGGGACAGGGAGACTGAAGCTTTCTTT. Based on the CDR3 plus reference TRBV30 and TRBJ1-1, the full variable domain is SQTIHQWPATLVQPVGSPLSLECTVEGTSNPNLYWYRQAAGRGLQLLFYSVGIGQISSEVPQNLSASRPQDRQFILSSKKLLLSDSGFYLCAWSAWDRETEAFFGQGTRLTVV.

This clone was detected only once. The chain uses TRBV30 and TRBJ2-3; tentative D call: TRBD1 (5 bases). Germline CDR1 and CDR2: GTSNPN and SVGIG (reference sequence). V lost 8 bases to trimming and J lost 2 bases, with 17 bases between them. The CDR3 runs 14 residues. Here the CDR3 DNA reads TGTGCCCTCAGCAAGGGGTGGAACACAGATACGCAGTATTTT. This translates into CALSKGWNTDTQYF.

The rearrangement links TRBV7-2 to TRBJ2-2; D gene uncertain. The germline gives CDR1 SGHTA, CDR2 FQGNSA. V was shortened by 0 bases and J by 1 base, with 6 bases between the two germline ends. CDR3 length equals 15 residues. CDR3 in amino acids: CASSLAVRNTGELFF. DNA of the CDR3: TGTGCCAGCAGCTTAGCGGTGAGGAACACCGGGGAGCTGTTTTTT.

This clone appeared a few times. This chain links TRBV5-6 with TRBJ1-4, with 10 bases matching TRBD1. The CDR3 extends over 15 amino acids. CDR1 SGHDT and CDR2 YYEEEE come from the germline V gene. The trim removed 3 bases at V and 8 bases at J, leaving 7 bases unmatched. CDR3 region: CASSSWDRGGEKLFF. The CDR3 nucleotides read TGTGCCAGCAGCTCATGGGACAGGGGAGGGGAAAAACTGTTTTTT.

The chain carries TRBV10-2 and TRBJ1-2, with TRBD1 as a possible D gene (5 bases). This CDR3 region has 14 residues. V dropped 8 bases and J dropped 5 bases, with 18 bases sitting between them. Germline CDR1 is WSHSY and CDR2 is SAAADI. The CDR3 region is CASLDPGMEYGYTF. CDR3 nucleotide sequence: TGCGCCAGCTTGGACCCAGGGATGGAGTATGGCTACACCTTC.

The rearrangement links TRBV18 to TRBJ1-5; the D is unclear. Between the trimmed V and J ends, which lost 3 bases and 0 bases, there was a span of 6 bases. Germline CDR1 reads KGHSH; CDR2 reads LQKENI. The CDR3 runs to 14 residues. Here the CDR3 DNA reads TGTGCCAGCTCACCCGGGTTTAGCAATCAGCCCCAGCATTTT. Translated, it gives CASSPGFSNQPQHF.

This sequence joins TRBV14 and TRBJ1-2; TRBD1 matches at 9 bases. This CDR3 contains 15 residues. Germline loops: CDR1 SGHDN, CDR2 FVKESK. J was trimmed by 4 bases and V by 4 bases; bases with no gene match: 7. The CDR3 nucleotides read TGTGCCAGCAGCCCCAGGGACAGGGTCATCTATGGCTACACCTTC. Its translation: CASSPRDRVIYGYTF.

The rearrangement joins TRBV6-2 or TRBV6-3 to TRBJ1-2, with 12 positions matching TRBD1. Germline CDR1 is MNHEY and CDR2 is SVGEGT. The junction had 9 bases not matched to a gene; V was cut back by 5 bases and J by 8 bases. The CDR3 totals 15 residues. This CDR3 is CASSPSGTGGEGYTF. Here the CDR3 DNA reads TGTGCCAGCAGTCCCTCCGGGACAGGGGGCGAAGGCTACACCTTC.

This chain links TRBV19 with TRBJ2-1; the D gene is possibly TRBD2 (6 bases). The V and J ends lost 3 bases and 4 bases respectively, with 10 bases between them. Germline CDR1 reads LNHDA; CDR2 reads SQIVND (reference sequence). This CDR3 spans 14 amino acids. CDR3 nucleotides: TGTGCCAGTAGTATTGGGAGGCGGTACAATGAGCAGTTCTTC. The encoded protein is CASSIGRRYNEQFF.

The chain is built from TRBV30 and TRBJ1-4; D uncertain. Germline CDR1 and CDR2: GTSNPN and SVGIG (reference sequence). V was shortened by 1 base and J by 2 bases, with 14 bases between the two germline ends. The CDR3 has 16 residues. Here the CDR3 reads CAWSGTLGGTNEKLFF. DNA for the CDR3: TGTGCCTGGAGTGGGACCCTCGGCGGGACTAATGAAAAACTGTTTTTT.

The CDR3: CASSNPQGKLFF. DNA of the CDR3: TGTGCCTCCTCGAACCCACAGGGGAAACTGTTTTTT. This chain links TRBV30 with TRBJ1-4, with 7 positions matching TRBD1. CDR3 length equals 12 residues. V lost 7 bases and J lost 11; bases outside the gene matches: 10. Looked up from germline, CDR1 is GTSNPN and CDR2 is SVGIG (reference sequence).

V is TRBV4-1 and J is TRBJ2-1, with D possibly matching TRBD2 (6 bases). Germline V gene data show CDR1 as MGHRA and CDR2 as YSYEKL. V was pared by 1 base and J by 1 base, with 14 bases between. CDR3 length equals 17 residues. The CDR3 bases are TGCGCCAGCAGCCAAGGCGTACTAGCCCGATCCTACAATGAGCAGTTCTTC. This sequence encodes CASSQGVLARSYNEQFF.

The gene calls are TRBV5-5 and TRBJ2-2; D ambiguous. There are 15 residues in the CDR3. Germline CDR1 SGHKS, CDR2 YYEKEE (reference sequence). Trimming removed 3 bases from V and 4 bases from J, with 13 bases in between. The DNA for the CDR3 is TGTGCCAGCAGCTCGGTGTTATCGGGCACCGGGGAGCTGTTTTTT. Translated: CASSSVLSGTGELFF.

This sequence joins TRBV9 and TRBJ2-1, with 8 nucleotides matching TRBD2. The CDR3 is 16 residues long. Germline CDR1 is SGDLS and CDR2 is YYNGEE. V lost 4 bases, J lost 7 bases, and 13 bases stayed unmatched. The DNA of the CDR3 is TGTGCCAGCAGCTACGGACTAGGCGGGGGGAAGAATGAGCAGTTCTTC. Translation gives CASSYGLGGGKNEQFF. Together with reference TRBV9 and TRBJ2-1, the CDR3 gives the full variable domain: DSGVTQTPKHLITATGQRVTLRCSPRSGDLSVYWYQQSLDQGLQFLIQYYNGEERAKGNILERFSAQQFPDLHSELNLSSLELGDSALYFCASSYGLGGGKNEQFFGPGTRLTVL.

The V and J genes are TRBV7-9 and TRBJ2-3; no reliable D call. This CDR3 comprises 14 residues. Trimming left V 4 bases short and J 5 bases short, with 13 bases between. Per germline, CDR1 SEHNR and CDR2 FQNEAQ (reference sequence). The CDR3, as DNA: TGTGCCAGCAGCTGGTATCTCTCGGGAGATACGCAGTATTTT. This translates into CASSWYLSGDTQYF.

This clone has just a few counts. This chain links TRBV29-1 with TRBJ1-2, with unresolved D. CDR1 is SQVTM, CDR2 ANQGSEA, per germline. The V end lost 0 bases, the J end lost 0 bases, and 5 bases lay between the germline ends. The CDR3 covers 13 residues. CDR3 DNA: TGCAGCGTTGAAGAGCAGGCTAACTATGGCTACACCTTC. Translating gives CSVEEQANYGYTF.